This TCR beta chain was identified during a study of Graves' ophthalmopathy and Graves' hyperthyroidism. This clonotype was seen repeatedly, ten times or more. CDR3 regions of TCR beta were amplified from RNA transcripts. The first round was an RT-PCR with HTBI primers, and the second round was a multiplex PCR. MiXCR, run by TCRdb on the multiplex PCR reads, gives a single entry per CDR3 protein. This table has roughly 500,000 distinct CDR3 sequences, over 13% appearing once. What was sequenced was blood. This receptor was identified in a woman aged 25-40 years with Graves' ophthalmopathy.

The CDR3 loop reads CSVPGDYQETQYF. The DNA for the CDR3 is TGCAGCGTGCCTGGGGACTATCAAGAGACCCAGTACTTC. The V gene is TRBV29-1, the J gene TRBJ2-5; 7 bases map to TRBD2. This CDR3 is built from 13 residues. From germline, CDR1 is SQVTM and CDR2 ANQGSEA. The J segment lost 2 bases and the V segment lost 6 bases, leaving 6 bases of the junction unmatched.